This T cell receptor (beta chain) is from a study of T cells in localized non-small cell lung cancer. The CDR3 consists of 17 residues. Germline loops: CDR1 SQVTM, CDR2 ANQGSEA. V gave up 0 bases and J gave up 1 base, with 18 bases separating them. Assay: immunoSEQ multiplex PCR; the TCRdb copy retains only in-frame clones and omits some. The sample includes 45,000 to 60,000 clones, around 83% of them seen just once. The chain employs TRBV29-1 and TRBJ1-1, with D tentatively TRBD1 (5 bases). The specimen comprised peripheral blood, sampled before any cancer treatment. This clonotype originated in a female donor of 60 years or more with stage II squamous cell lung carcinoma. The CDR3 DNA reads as TGCAGCGTTGAAGAAGGCCCGGTGGGGCTTCGGAACACTGAAGCTTTCTTT. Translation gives CSVEEGPVGLRNTEAFF. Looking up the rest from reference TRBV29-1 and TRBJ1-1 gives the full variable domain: SAVISQKPSRDICQRGTSLTIQCQVDSQVTMMFWYRQQPGQSLTLIATANQGSEATYESGFVIDKFPISRPNLTFSTLTVSNMSPEDSSIYLCSVEEGPVGLRNTEAFFGQGTRLTVV.